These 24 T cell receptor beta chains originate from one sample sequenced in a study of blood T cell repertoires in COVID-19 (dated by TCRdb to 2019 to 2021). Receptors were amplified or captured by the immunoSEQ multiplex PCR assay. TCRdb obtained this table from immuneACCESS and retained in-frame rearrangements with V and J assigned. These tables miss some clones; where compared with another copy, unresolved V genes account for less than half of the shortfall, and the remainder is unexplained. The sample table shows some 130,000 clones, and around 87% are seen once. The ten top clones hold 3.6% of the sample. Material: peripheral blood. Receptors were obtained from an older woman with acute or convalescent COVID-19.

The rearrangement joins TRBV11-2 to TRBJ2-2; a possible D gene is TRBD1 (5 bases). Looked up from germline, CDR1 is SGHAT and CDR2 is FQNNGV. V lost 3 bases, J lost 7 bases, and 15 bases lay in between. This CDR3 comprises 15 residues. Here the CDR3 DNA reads TGTGCCAGCAGCTTCTCTAGGGGCGTAGACGGGGAGCTGTTTTTT. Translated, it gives CASSFSRGVDGELFF.

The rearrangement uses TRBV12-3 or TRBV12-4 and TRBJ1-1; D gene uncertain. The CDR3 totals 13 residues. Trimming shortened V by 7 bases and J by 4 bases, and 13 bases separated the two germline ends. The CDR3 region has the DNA TGTGCCAGCATCACAGCTTCTTCCACTGAAGCTTTCTTT. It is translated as CASITASSTEAFF.

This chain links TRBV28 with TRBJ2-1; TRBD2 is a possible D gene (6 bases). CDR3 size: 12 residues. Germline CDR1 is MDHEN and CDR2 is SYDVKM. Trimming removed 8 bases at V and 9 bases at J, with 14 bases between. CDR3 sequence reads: CASAGSLGEQFF. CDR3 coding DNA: TGTGCCAGCGCCGGGAGTCTGGGTGAGCAGTTCTTC.

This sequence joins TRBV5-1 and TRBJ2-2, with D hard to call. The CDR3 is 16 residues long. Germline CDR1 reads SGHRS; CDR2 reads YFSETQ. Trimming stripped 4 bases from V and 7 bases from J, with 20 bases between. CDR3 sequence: CASSKSRHERGGELFF. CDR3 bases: TGCGCCAGCAGCAAATCAAGGCATGAGCGCGGCGGGGAGCTGTTTTTT.

This chain's CDR3 is CASSLGRHTEAFF. CDR3 DNA: TGTGCCAGCAGCTTAGGCAGGCACACTGAAGCTTTCTTT. V and J are TRBV11-2 and TRBJ1-1; D call uncertain. CDR1 and CDR2 (germline): SGHAT, FQNNGV. The CDR3 is 13 amino acids. With 1 base removed from V and 3 bases from J, the gap between germline ends came to 6 bases.

The CDR3 is CASSENAGTSGRNEQFF. The CDR3 DNA is TGTGCCAGCAGCGAAAATGCAGGGACTAGCGGGAGGAATGAGCAGTTCTTC. This chain connects TRBV6-1 to TRBJ2-1; 15 bases are shared with TRBD2. CDR1 and CDR2 (germline): MNHNS, SASEGT. The V gene end was trimmed by 6 bases and the J gene end by 7 bases; junction bases not matched to a gene: 10. This CDR3 is built from 17 residues.

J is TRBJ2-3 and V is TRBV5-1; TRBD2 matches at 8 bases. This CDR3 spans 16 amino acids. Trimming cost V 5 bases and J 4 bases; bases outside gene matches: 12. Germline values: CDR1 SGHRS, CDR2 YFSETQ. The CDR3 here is CASSYGAGGVPDTQYF. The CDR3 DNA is TGCGCCAGCAGTTACGGGGCGGGAGGAGTCCCAGATACGCAGTATTTT. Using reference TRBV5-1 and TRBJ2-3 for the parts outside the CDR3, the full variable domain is KAGVTQTPRYLIKTRGQQVTLSCSPISGHRSVSWYQQTPGQGLQFLFEYFSETQRNKGNFPGRFSGRQFSNSRSEMNVSTLELGDSALYLCASSYGAGGVPDTQYFGPGTRLTVL.

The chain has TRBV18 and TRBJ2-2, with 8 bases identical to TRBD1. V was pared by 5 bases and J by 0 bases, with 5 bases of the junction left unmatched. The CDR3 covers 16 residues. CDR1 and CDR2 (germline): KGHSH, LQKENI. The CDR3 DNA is TGTGCCAGCTCATTGCAGGGGGCCGCGAACACCGGGGAGCTGTTTTTT. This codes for CASSLQGAANTGELFF.

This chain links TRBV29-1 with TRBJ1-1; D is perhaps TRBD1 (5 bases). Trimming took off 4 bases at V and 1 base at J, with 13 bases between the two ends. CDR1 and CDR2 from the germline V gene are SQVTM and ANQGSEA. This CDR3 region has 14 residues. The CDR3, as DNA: TGCAGCGTTGGAATAGGGGCTACGAACACTGAAGCTTTCTTT. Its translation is CSVGIGATNTEAFF.

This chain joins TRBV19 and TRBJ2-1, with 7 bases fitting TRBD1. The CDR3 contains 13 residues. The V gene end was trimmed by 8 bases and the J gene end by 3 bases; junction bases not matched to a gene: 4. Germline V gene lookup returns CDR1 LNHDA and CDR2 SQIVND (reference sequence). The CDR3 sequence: CASRQGLYNEQFF. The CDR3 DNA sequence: TGTGCCAGTCGACAGGGTCTCTACAATGAGCAGTTCTTC. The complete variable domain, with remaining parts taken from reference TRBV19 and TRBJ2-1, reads DGGITQSPKYLFRKEGQNVTLSCEQNLNHDAMYWYRQDPGQGLRLIYYSQIVNDFQKGDIAEGYSVSREKKESFPLTVTSAQKNPTAFYLCASRQGLYNEQFFGPGTRLTVL.

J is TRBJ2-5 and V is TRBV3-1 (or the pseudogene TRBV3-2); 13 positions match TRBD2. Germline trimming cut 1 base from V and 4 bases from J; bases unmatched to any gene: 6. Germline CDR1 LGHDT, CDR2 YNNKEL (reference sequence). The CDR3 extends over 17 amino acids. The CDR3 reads CASSQVTSGRGGETQYF. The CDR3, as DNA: TGTGCCAGCAGCCAAGTAACTAGCGGGAGGGGAGGAGAGACCCAGTACTTC.

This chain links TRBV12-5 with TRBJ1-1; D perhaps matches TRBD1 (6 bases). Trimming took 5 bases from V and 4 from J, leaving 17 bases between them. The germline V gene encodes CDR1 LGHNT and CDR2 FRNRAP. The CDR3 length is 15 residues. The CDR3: CASGPRLGARTEAFF. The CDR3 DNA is TGTGCTAGTGGTCCCCGATTGGGGGCGCGCACTGAAGCTTTCTTT.

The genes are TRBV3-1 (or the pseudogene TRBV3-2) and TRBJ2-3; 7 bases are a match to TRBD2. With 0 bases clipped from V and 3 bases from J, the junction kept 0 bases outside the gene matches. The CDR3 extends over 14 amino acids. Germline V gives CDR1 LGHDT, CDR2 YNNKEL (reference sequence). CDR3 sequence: CASSQELATDTQYF. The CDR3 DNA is TGTGCCAGCAGCCAAGAACTAGCGACAGATACGCAGTATTTT.

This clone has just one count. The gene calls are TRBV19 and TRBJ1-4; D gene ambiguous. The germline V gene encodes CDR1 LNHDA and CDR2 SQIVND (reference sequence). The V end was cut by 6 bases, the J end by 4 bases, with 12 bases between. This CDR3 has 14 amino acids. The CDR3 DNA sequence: TGTGCCAGTAGCTCGGGAGGGTATAATGAAAAACTGTTTTTT. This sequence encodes CASSSGGYNEKLFF.

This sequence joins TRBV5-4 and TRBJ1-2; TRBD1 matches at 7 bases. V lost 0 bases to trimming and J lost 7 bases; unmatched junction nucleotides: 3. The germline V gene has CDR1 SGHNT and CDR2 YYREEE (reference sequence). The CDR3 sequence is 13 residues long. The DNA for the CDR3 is TGTGCCAGCAGCTTGGGAGGGGGCGGTGGCTACACCTTC. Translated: CASSLGGGGGYTF.

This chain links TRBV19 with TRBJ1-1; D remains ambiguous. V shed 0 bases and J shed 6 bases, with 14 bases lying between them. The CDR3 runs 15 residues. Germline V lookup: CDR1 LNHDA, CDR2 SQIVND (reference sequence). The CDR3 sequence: CASSIDLGSGAEAFF. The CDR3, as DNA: TGTGCCAGTAGTATAGATCTGGGCAGCGGAGCTGAAGCTTTCTTT.

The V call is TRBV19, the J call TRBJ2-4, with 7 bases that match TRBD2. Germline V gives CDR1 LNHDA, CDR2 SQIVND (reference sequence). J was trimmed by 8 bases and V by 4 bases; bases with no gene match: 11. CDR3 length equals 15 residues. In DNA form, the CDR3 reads TGTGCCAGTAGTACGGGGGGAGTCTCAAGGCACATTCAGTACTTC. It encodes CASSTGGVSRHIQYF.

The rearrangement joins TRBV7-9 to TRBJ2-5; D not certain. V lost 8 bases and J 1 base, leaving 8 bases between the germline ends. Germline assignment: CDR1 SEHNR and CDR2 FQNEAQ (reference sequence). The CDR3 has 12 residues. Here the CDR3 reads CASCWSQETQYF. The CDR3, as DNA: TGTGCCAGCTGTTGGAGCCAAGAGACCCAGTACTTC.

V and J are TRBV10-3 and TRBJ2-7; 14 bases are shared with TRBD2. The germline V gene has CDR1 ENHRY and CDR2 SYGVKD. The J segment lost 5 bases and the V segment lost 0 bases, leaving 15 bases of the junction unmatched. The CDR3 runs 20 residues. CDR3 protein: CAISESNVGTSGSARNEQYF. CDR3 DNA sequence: TGTGCCATCAGTGAGTCGAACGTCGGGACTAGCGGGAGCGCCCGGAACGAGCAGTACTTC.

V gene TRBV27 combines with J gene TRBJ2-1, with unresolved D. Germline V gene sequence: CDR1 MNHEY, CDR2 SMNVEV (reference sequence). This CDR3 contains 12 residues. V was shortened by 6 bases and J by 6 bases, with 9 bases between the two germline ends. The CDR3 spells CASSRRINEQFF. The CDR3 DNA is TGTGCCAGCAGCCGCAGGATCAATGAGCAGTTCTTC.

This CDR3 reads CASSTISGTTGYTF. Written as DNA, the CDR3 is TGTGCCAGTAGTACAATCTCCGGGACTACCGGCTACACCTTC. The chain recombines TRBV19 with TRBJ1-2, with D maybe TRBD1 (5 bases). Germline V gene data show CDR1 as LNHDA and CDR2 as SQIVND (reference sequence). This CDR3 comprises 14 residues. Between the trimmed V and J ends, which lost 4 bases and 8 bases, there was a span of 17 bases.

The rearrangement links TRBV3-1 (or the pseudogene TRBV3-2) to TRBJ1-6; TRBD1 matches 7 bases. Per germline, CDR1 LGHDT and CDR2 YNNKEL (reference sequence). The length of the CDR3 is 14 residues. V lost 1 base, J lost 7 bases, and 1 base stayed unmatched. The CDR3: CASSQGTGNSPLHF. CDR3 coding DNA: TGTGCCAGCAGCCAAGGGACAGGAAATTCACCCCTCCACTTT.

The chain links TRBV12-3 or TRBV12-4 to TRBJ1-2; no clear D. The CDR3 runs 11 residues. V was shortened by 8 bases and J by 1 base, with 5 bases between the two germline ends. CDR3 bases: TGTGCCAGCGCCAGTAACTATGGCTACACCTTC. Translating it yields CASASNYGYTF.

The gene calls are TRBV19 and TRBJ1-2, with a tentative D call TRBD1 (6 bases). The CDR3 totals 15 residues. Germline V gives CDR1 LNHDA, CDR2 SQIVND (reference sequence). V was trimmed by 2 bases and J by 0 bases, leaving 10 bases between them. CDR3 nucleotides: TGTGCCAGTAGTATAAAGACAGGAGCTAACTATGGCTACACCTTC. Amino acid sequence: CASSIKTGANYGYTF.